This T cell receptor (beta chain) was documented in a study of neurological immune-mediated disorders. Study-wide results and limits: There were no CDR3 amino acid sequences shared by expanded clones across subjects, a result suggesting private repertoires in all groups. The greatest TCR clonal expansion appeared in HTLV-1-associated myelopathy and the smallest, falling below healthy controls, in multiple sclerosis.

Synthesis of cDNA used 5'RACE (with 10-nucleotide random UMIs). TCRdb re-analysed the 5' RACE reads in MiXCR, keeping a single row per CDR3 protein. The data contain about 22,000 distinct CDR3 sequences, about 10% of them seen just once; the ten biggest clones take up about 20%. For this clonotype: Its antigen is still unknown. The junction departs from the called germline gene at one end, perhaps through a read error.

Germline V gene sequence: CDR1 KGHDR, CDR2 SFDVKD. The CDR3 totals 16 residues. The clonotype originates from a woman in her sixties or seventies with HTLV-1-associated myelopathy (HAM/TSP). The specimen sequenced was PBMCs. The chain carries TRBV24-1 and TRBJ2-1; 9 bases are shared with TRBD2. In DNA, the CDR3 is TGTTCCACCAGTGACCCGAGCGGGGGGTCATACAATGAGCAGTTCTTC. Translated, it gives CSTSDPSGGSYNEQFF.